A single sample is the source of the 15 T cell receptor beta chains below, sequenced in a study of cytomegalovirus exposure and HLA in healthy donors (dated by TCRdb to about 2017). The method behind the library was the immunoSEQ multiplex PCR assay. For the multiplex PCR, a mixture combining 60 forward primers for TCR Vbeta segments and 13 reverse primers for TCR Jbeta segments was used. The immuneACCESS repertoire file appears here via TCRdb, limited to in-frame rearrangements. These files lack a portion of the clones; in checked studies, under half of the deficit traces to unresolved V genes, and the cause of the others is not known. The sample table holds roughly 170,000 clones, of which approximately 80% were seen once. Of the sample, under 0.8% is held by the ten largest clones. Sequencing was performed on PBMCs. The receptor set was obtained from a boy aged 5-17 years in good health and CMV-seronegative.

The genes are TRBV18 and TRBJ1-1, with D possibly matching TRBD1 (6 bases). Trimming left V 3 bases short and J 4 bases short, with 18 bases between. This CDR3 comprises 16 residues. Germline-derived CDR1 and CDR2 are KGHSH and LQKENI. Here the CDR3 reads CASSPGPGAGGTEAFF. The CDR3 DNA reads as TGTGCCAGCTCACCGGGCCCAGGGGCTGGGGGCACTGAAGCTTTCTTT.

The chain employs TRBV19 and TRBJ2-1; no clear D. Germline CDR1 LNHDA, CDR2 SQIVND (reference sequence). The V end lost 4 bases, the J end lost 0 bases, and 7 bases lay between the germline ends. There are 14 residues in the CDR3. This CDR3 reads CASSKYSSYNEQFF. The CDR3 DNA follows: TGTGCCAGTAGTAAATATAGCTCCTACAATGAGCAGTTCTTC.

V is TRBV11-3 and J is TRBJ2-6; the D gene is possibly TRBD1 (6 bases). V lost 5 bases, J lost 0 bases, and 8 bases lay in between. The CDR3 totals 15 residues. Per the germline V gene, CDR1 is SGHNT and CDR2 is YENEEA. The CDR3 loop is CASSGQSSGANVLTF. The CDR3 region has the DNA TGTGCCAGCAGCGGACAGAGCTCTGGGGCCAACGTCCTGACTTTC.

The rearrangement uses TRBV7-6 and TRBJ2-1; D perhaps matches TRBD2 (5 bases). Trimming pared 0 bases from V and 7 bases from J, leaving 10 bases between. From germline, CDR1 is SGHVS and CDR2 FNYEAQ. The CDR3 is 14 amino acids. CDR3 sequence reads: CASSLAGSTNEQFF. As DNA, the CDR3 is TGTGCCAGCAGCTTAGCGGGGAGTACGAATGAGCAGTTCTTC.

For this clone: An end of the junction differs from the germline gene, which may be a read error. The V gene is TRBV27, the J gene TRBJ1-5, with 8 bases that match TRBD1. From germline, CDR1 is MNHEY and CDR2 SMNVEV (reference sequence). The CDR3 consists of 16 residues. The CDR3 reads CAGSPFQGASDQPQHF. In DNA, the CDR3 is TGTGCCGGCAGTCCGTTCCAGGGGGCTAGCGATCAGCCCCAGCATTTT.

V gene TRBV2 combines with J gene TRBJ1-1; possibly TRBD1 for D (5 bases). The V and J ends lost 4 bases and 0 bases respectively, with 9 bases between them. Germline V gene sequence: CDR1 SNHLY, CDR2 FYNNEI. The CDR3 is 14 residues long. CDR3 region: CASSGTGVNTEAFF. CDR3 bases: TGTGCCAGCAGTGGTACGGGGGTGAACACTGAAGCTTTCTTT.

The chain couples TRBV7-3 to TRBJ1-2, with D possibly being TRBD1 (5 bases). The CDR3 is 13 residues long. Per germline, CDR1 SGHTA and CDR2 FQGTGA. V lost 5 bases and J lost 6, with 13 bases in between. The chain's CDR3 is CASSLRVGHGYTF. The CDR3, as DNA: TGTGCCAGCAGCCTCAGGGTAGGGCATGGCTACACCTTC.

The genes are TRBV30 and TRBJ1-6, with TRBD1 identical over 9 bases. The CDR3 runs to 13 residues. Germline lookup yields CDR1 GTSNPN and CDR2 SVGIG (reference sequence). The ends lost 5 bases at V and 8 bases at J; junction bases unmatched: 4. The CDR3 DNA reads TGTGCCTGGTGGGACAGGGAAGATTCACCCCTCCACTTT. It yields the protein CAWWDREDSPLHF.

The chain has TRBV7-2 and TRBJ2-1; 14 bases agree with TRBD2. CDR1 is SGHTA, CDR2 FQGNSA, per germline. J was trimmed by 8 bases and V by 4 bases; bases with no gene match: 4. This CDR3 is 15 amino acids long. This chain's CDR3 is CASSSGLAGDHEQFF. The CDR3 nucleotides are TGTGCCAGCAGCTCGGGACTAGCGGGAGATCATGAGCAGTTCTTC.

The rearrangement links TRBV12-5 to TRBJ2-7; 11 positions agree with TRBD2. The CDR3 spans 14 residues. J was trimmed by 3 bases and V by 6 bases; bases with no gene match: 4. CDR1 and CDR2 from the germline V gene are LGHNT and FRNRAP. CDR3 amino acids: CASGRGTSGYEQYF. The CDR3 region has the DNA TGTGCTAGTGGCCGTGGGACTAGCGGCTACGAGCAGTACTTC.

The CDR3 region has the DNA TGTGCCAGCAGCCAAGGGGACATACGTTACACCTTC. This translates into CASSQGDIRYTF. The V and J genes are TRBV14 and TRBJ1-2, with a possible D match to TRBD1 (6 bases). The V end was cut by 1 base, the J end by 11 bases, with 11 bases between. Germline V lookup: CDR1 SGHDN, CDR2 FVKESK. The CDR3 is 12 amino acids. Supplemented by reference TRBV14 and TRBJ1-2, the full variable domain reads EAGVTQFPSHSVIEKGQTVTLRCDPISGHDNLYWYRRVMGKEIKFLLHFVKESKQDESGMPNNRFLAERTGGTYSTLKVQPAELEDSGVYFCASSQGDIRYTFGSGTRLTVV.

The V and J genes are TRBV6-6 and TRBJ2-3; D perhaps matches TRBD1 (6 bases). CDR1 and CDR2 from the germline V gene are MNHNY and SVGAGI (reference sequence). Between the trimmed V and J ends, which lost 0 bases and 2 bases, there was a span of 12 bases. CDR3 length: 16 residues. This CDR3 is CASSYSRQEDTDTQYF. CDR3 DNA: TGTGCCAGCAGTTACTCAAGACAGGAGGACACAGATACGCAGTATTTT.

The V and J genes are TRBV29-1 and TRBJ2-5; D unresolved. The end of the DNA is better explained by TRBJ2-7, so the J call may be wrong. From germline, CDR1 is SQVTM and CDR2 ANQGSEA. The CDR3 totals 11 residues. The CDR3 coding sequence is TGCAGCGTTGGAGGTTCCTACGAGCAGTACTTC. This sequence encodes CSVGGSYEQYF.

In nucleotides, the CDR3 is TGTGCCAGCAGCCCAAGACTCAACTATGGCTACACCTTC. As protein: CASSPRLNYGYTF. V and J are TRBV7-8 and TRBJ1-2, with D unresolved. Germline values: CDR1 SGHVS, CDR2 FQNEAQ. V was trimmed by 5 bases and J by 2 bases, leaving 9 bases between them. This CDR3 is built from 13 residues. Full variable domain (missing parts from reference TRBV7-8 and TRBJ1-2): GAGVSQSPRYKVAKRGQDVALRCDPISGHVSLFWYQQALGQGPEFLTYFQNEAQLDKSGLPSDRFFAERPEGSVSTLKIQRTQQEDSAVYLCASSPRLNYGYTFGSGTRLTVV.

The chain recombines TRBV5-5 with TRBJ2-6, with D unclear. With 7 bases removed from V and 0 bases from J, the gap between germline ends came to 14 bases. In germline, CDR1 is SGHKS, CDR2 YYEKEE (reference sequence). The CDR3 extends over 16 amino acids. CDR3: CASAPDPGSGANVLTF. CDR3 DNA sequence: TGTGCCAGCGCCCCCGACCCGGGCTCTGGGGCCAACGTCCTGACTTTC.